Presented here are 11 T cell receptor beta chains from one specimen sequenced in a study of T cell responses to AZD1222 COVID-19 vaccine. Method: immunoSEQ multiplex PCR; TCRdb's copy keeps in-frame clones and lacks some. The sample lists approximately 67,000 clones, around four fifths seen once, with roughly 20% in the top ten. The sample here was peripheral blood, taken on day 0 of AZD1222 vaccination. The receptor set was obtained from an adult in good health.

This rearrangement joins TRBV28 to TRBJ1-5; D ambiguous. The germline gives CDR1 MDHEN, CDR2 SYDVKM. V shed 2 bases and J shed 6 bases, with 8 bases lying between them. CDR3 size: 13 residues. The CDR3 protein is CASSLNGPQPQHF. The CDR3, as DNA: TGTGCCAGCAGTTTAAATGGCCCTCAGCCCCAGCATTTT.

The sample holds one count of this clone. The rearrangement joins TRBV9 to TRBJ2-5, with a tentative D call TRBD2 (6 bases). The V gene's germline CDR1 is SGDLS and CDR2 YYNGEE. The CDR3 consists of 14 residues. The V and J ends lost 2 bases and 7 bases respectively, with 15 bases between them. Written as DNA, the CDR3 is TGTGCCAGCAGCGTTAGCGGAACGCTCCCGACCCAGTACTTC. Translated: CASSVSGTLPTQYF.

The sample holds one count of this clone. V usage is TRBV18 and J usage is TRBJ1-1; no clear D gene. Germline values: CDR1 KGHSH, CDR2 LQKENI. The V gene lost 4 bases and the J gene lost 4 bases, with 13 bases spanning the gap. The CDR3 totals 14 residues. CDR3 DNA: TGTGCCAGCTCACTCCCCGGACCAGCCACTGAAGCTTTCTTT. As protein: CASSLPGPATEAFF.

The chain recombines TRBV5-1 with TRBJ1-3, with D unclear. The germline V gene encodes CDR1 SGHRS and CDR2 YFSETQ. Trimming shortened V by 3 bases and J by 0 bases, and 10 bases separated the two germline ends. The CDR3 is 15 amino acids. CDR3 sequence reads: CASSSQLGSGNTIYF. The CDR3 coding sequence is TGCGCCAGCAGCTCTCAACTAGGCTCTGGAAACACCATATATTTT. The entire variable domain, with the rest obtained from reference TRBV5-1 and TRBJ1-3, is as follows: KAGVTQTPRYLIKTRGQQVTLSCSPISGHRSVSWYQQTPGQGLQFLFEYFSETQRNKGNFPGRFSGRQFSNSRSEMNVSTLELGDSALYLCASSSQLGSGNTIYFGEGSWLTVV.

CDR3: CASSGQGNEQFF. In DNA, the CDR3 is TGTGCCAGCAGTGGTCAGGGCAATGAGCAGTTCTTC. The V call is TRBV28, the J call TRBJ2-1, with D possibly TRBD1 on 5 matching bases. Germline CDR1 is MDHEN and CDR2 is SYDVKM. With 5 bases removed from V and 6 bases from J, the gap between germline ends came to 8 bases. This CDR3 has 12 amino acids.

This clone showed up just a few times. The chain recombines TRBV7-3 with TRBJ2-1; D might be TRBD1 (5 bases). Germline V CDR1 and CDR2: SGHTA, FQGTGA. Trimming removed 4 bases at V and 9 bases at J, with 16 bases between. There are 14 residues in the CDR3. Here the CDR3 reads CASSSSPDQGEQFF. CDR3 DNA sequence: TGTGCCAGCAGCTCAAGCCCCGATCAGGGTGAGCAGTTCTTC.

This clone was detected once. The chain links TRBV5-1 to TRBJ2-7; TRBD1 agrees at 9 bases. After removal of 6 bases from V and 3 bases from J, the junction contained 10 bases not matched to a gene. This CDR3 has 15 amino acids. Germline CDR1 and CDR2: SGHRS and YFSETQ. CDR3 residues: CASNPDGTGIYEQYF. In DNA, the CDR3 is TGCGCCAGCAACCCCGACGGGACAGGGATCTACGAGCAGTACTTC.

The V and J genes are TRBV28 and TRBJ1-6; the D is unclear. Germline CDR1 reads MDHEN; CDR2 reads SYDVKM. V dropped 6 bases and J dropped 7 bases, with 13 bases sitting between them. The CDR3 contains 14 residues. The CDR3 here is CASSYEERNSPLHF. The CDR3 DNA reads as TGTGCCAGCAGCTACGAGGAAAGAAATTCACCCCTCCACTTT. The variable domain in full, with the rest retrieved from reference TRBV28 and TRBJ1-6, is DVKVTQSSRYLVKRTGEKVFLECVQDMDHENMFWYRQDPGLGLRLIYFSYDVKMKEKGDIPEGYSVSREKKERFSLILESASTNQTSMYLCASSYEERNSPLHFGNGTRLTVT.

The V call is TRBV4-2, the J call TRBJ1-2; 8 nucleotides agree with TRBD1. The CDR3 sequence is 14 residues long. V shed 2 bases and J 4 bases; nucleotides not matched to a gene: 3. Germline loops: CDR1 LGHNA, CDR2 YNFKEQ. CDR3 sequence reads: CASSQPGGGYGYTF. DNA for the CDR3: TGTGCCAGCAGCCAACCAGGGGGCGGCTATGGCTACACCTTC.

The chain uses TRBV29-1 and TRBJ2-7; D is uncertain. V was clipped by 4 bases and J by 6 bases, with 25 bases between them. This CDR3 has 16 residues. From germline, CDR1 is SQVTM and CDR2 ANQGSEA. The CDR3 here is CSVAPSPTVGYIEQYF. DNA for the CDR3: TGCAGCGTTGCACCTTCCCCAACAGTTGGCTATATCGAGCAGTACTTC.

This chain joins TRBV19 and TRBJ2-1; possibly TRBD1 or TRBD2 for D (5 bases each). The ends were cut back, 5 bases at V and 7 bases at J, with 12 bases in the middle. The CDR3 totals 13 residues. Germline lookup yields CDR1 LNHDA and CDR2 SQIVND (reference sequence). The CDR3 protein is CASSPGTPNEQFF. For the CDR3, the DNA is TGTGCCAGTAGTCCCGGGACCCCTAATGAGCAGTTCTTC.